The rows below give T cell receptor beta chains drawn from one sample of a study of cytotoxic CD8 clonotypes in ibrutinib-treated CLL. Here immunoSEQ multiplex PCR was the method, and the copy in TCRdb shows in-frame clones only, minus some. The sample includes 85,000 or so clones, roughly 80% of them seen just once. This specimen was PBMCs, taken after 12 months of ibrutinib treatment. The receptors were gathered from a human donor with chronic lymphocytic leukemia. Both conserved end residues are part of each CDR3. The D gene is left open where the match is weak. Part of the rows lack a size; the others show once, few, many or a class for expanded clones.

v_call: TRBV10-2; j_call: TRBJ2-7; clone_size: -; d_call: TRBD2; cdr3_aa: CASKRGLAGVEQYF; cdr3_nt: TGCGCCAGCAAGAGGGGGCTAGCGGGAGTGGAGCAGTACTTC
v_call: TRBV2; j_call: TRBJ2-7; clone_size: -; d_call: -; cdr3_aa: CASSDGAGVGGEQYF; cdr3_nt: TGTGCCAGCAGTGACGGGGCAGGGGTGGGCGGCGAGCAGTACTTC
v_call: TRBV11-2; j_call: TRBJ2-2; clone_size: -; d_call: -; cdr3_aa: CASSLVHLGGRPNTGELFF; cdr3_nt: TGTGCCAGCAGCTTAGTCCACCTAGGGGGTCGACCGAACACCGGGGAGCTGTTTTTT
v_call: TRBV5-8; j_call: TRBJ2-5; clone_size: -; d_call: -; cdr3_aa: CASSLAGDSRGETQYF; cdr3_nt: TGTGCCAGCAGCTTGGCGGGGGACTCGAGGGGAGAGACCCAGTACTTC
v_call: TRBV25-1; j_call: TRBJ2-1; clone_size: -; d_call: -; cdr3_aa: CASSEGVGLASYNEQFF; cdr3_nt: TGTGCCAGCAGTGAAGGGGTAGGGCTAGCGAGCTACAATGAGCAGTTCTTC
v_call: TRBV19; j_call: TRBJ2-3; clone_size: many; d_call: TRBD2; cdr3_aa: CASRRWREGDTQYF; cdr3_nt: TGTGCCAGTAGACGCTGGCGGGAGGGAGATACGCAGTATTTT
v_call: TRBV2; j_call: TRBJ2-6; clone_size: -; d_call: -; cdr3_aa: CAREILLGANVLTF; cdr3_nt: TGTGCCAGGGAGATTCTGTTGGGGGCCAACGTCCTGACTTTC
v_call: TRBV5-1; j_call: TRBJ2-3; clone_size: -; d_call: TRBD2; cdr3_aa: CASALAGGPPAQYF; cdr3_nt: TGCGCCAGCGCTCTCGCGGGAGGGCCACCGGCGCAGTATTTT
v_call: TRBV2; j_call: TRBJ1-5; clone_size: few; d_call: -; cdr3_aa: CASSPRQAHQPQHF; cdr3_nt: TGTGCCAGCAGTCCAAGACAGGCTCATCAGCCCCAGCATTTT
v_call: TRBV18; j_call: TRBJ2-7; clone_size: -; d_call: -; cdr3_aa: CASSPRGYEQYF; cdr3_nt: TGTGCCAGCTCACCAAGGGGCTACGAGCAGTACTTC
v_call: TRBV9; j_call: TRBJ2-7; clone_size: once; d_call: -; cdr3_aa: CASSVKDSTYEQYF; cdr3_nt: TGTGCCAGCAGCGTAAAGGACAGCACCTACGAGCAGTACTTC